Below, one T cell receptor (beta chain) is given with its context. No cognate antigen has been identified for it. No base qualities exist here, and no much larger clone lies one base off it. Using the deep immunoSEQ assay, multiplex PCR amplified TCR CDR3 regions from genomic DNA. Genomic DNA extracted from each cell subset was distributed evenly over all wells of several immunoSEQ 96-well plates, and each plate served as one replicate. Each replicate PCR for sorted subsets received 150 to 250 ng genomic DNA, equal to tens of thousands of T cell genomes. Purified libraries were quantified with a Qubit 3.0 fluorometer, sized on a Bioanalyzer 2100, and re-quantified with the KAPA Library Quantification kit. Every immunoSEQ 96-well plate was sequenced on a dedicated single-read 150-cycle Illumina NextSeq 550 flow cell. In the original analysis: Because only junctional sequences without quality scores were contained in the immunoSEQ output, filtering matching that applied to full-length reads could not be performed. To assign V/J genes and CDR3, sequences were annotated using PyIR, a Python wrapper for IgBLAST v1.9, with IMGT germline references. Any read was removed if the V/J assignment was weak (E-value above 1e-6), the CDR3 was missing, or the read contained stop codons, out-of-frame junctions, or ambiguous translated residues. V3J clonotypes were defined as sequences sharing the same inferred V gene, J gene, and CDR3 amino acid sequence. The percentage overlap between two repertoires was calculated by dividing the number of shared unique clonotypes by the size of the smaller repertoire. Three approaches were used to assess repertoire richness: RTK rarefaction, the Chao1 estimator, and Recon v2.1 estimates of unobserved clonotypes. For all TCRbeta clonotypes obtained by the gDNA method from a few donors, generation probabilities were computed with OLGA. The clones in this table, taken by TCRdb from immuneACCESS, are in-frame only. Not every clone is retained; where verified, under half of the shortfall comes from an unresolved V gene, and the cause of the rest is unknown. The DNA was the basis for D and trimming; V, J and clone size are from that table. The sample table records 2,100,000 or so clones; around 95% of these occur just once. Roughly 0.13% of the sample rests with the top ten.

Healthy HIV-negative adults with no recently reported acute infections or vaccinations were included as donors. All donors were Caucasian adults living in Nashville, Tennessee, USA. CD4+ T cells were enriched by magnetic negative selection; naive cells were then positively selected on CD45RA, and the negative fraction formed the memory subset. After blood collection by leukapheresis, PBMCs were isolated using Ficoll-Histopaque density gradient centrifugation and then cryopreserved in the vapor phase of liquid nitrogen. Analytical flow cytometry was used to check the purity and quantity of every magnetically sorted T cell population. Genomic DNA was isolated from each sorted fraction and quantified by UV absorbance on a Nanodrop 2000c. The data are from a study of shared clonotypes between healthy human individuals (dated by TCRdb to the early 2020s). General notes on the study: The cohort included three men and a couple of women between 18 and 49 years of age. To increase sequencing depth and limit assay-specific biases, different laboratories used diverse techniques to prepare libraries and sequence TCR repertoires. Per donor, three plates each were used for CD4 naive and CD4 memory, two for CD8 naive, and one for CD8 memory. The study deeply sequenced blood TCR repertoires of about 5 healthy adults to estimate repertoire size and the extent of clonotype sharing between individuals. Per donor, leukapheresis produced somewhere between about 0.9 and 10 billion PBMCs.

Study-wide findings and limitations: Rarefaction of sorted-subset datasets indicated incomplete sequencing despite the large sequencing depth. Pairwise subsampling indicated that sequencing depth was expected to affect the degree of clonotype sharing among donors. When several donors were compared, the shared fraction of clonotypes was around 5% for naive CD4, 3% to 4% for naive CD8, 2.3% for memory CD4, and less than 0.45% for memory CD8. The genetic and exposure-history diversity represented was limited by the small number of donors. Estimated clonotype richness was generally larger for naive than for memory subsets. Only blood was sampled, and tissue TCR repertoires likely differ from those in blood. Higher generation probabilities were observed for clonotypes shared by all four sorted-subset donors than for non-shared clonotypes.

From its cysteine to its phenylalanine, the CDR3 spans 14 amino acids. Only the CDR3 part of the read is kept: 42 bases, read in frame from the first base. V is shortened by 3 bases, J by 1 base, and the region joining them spans 6 bases. For CDR1 and CDR2, the germline V gene (reference sequence) lists MNHEY and SMNVEV. The sample comprised naive CD4+ T cells sorted from blood. The cell subset or site label corresponds to: CD45RA+ positively selected. This receptor was identified in a man between 18 and 35 years old in good health. In this chain, TRBV27 is recombined with TRBJ2-2; no D gene can be assigned with confidence. Here is the DNA: TGTGCCAGCAGTTTGGTGTGGAACACCGGGGAGCTGTTTTTT. This gives the protein CASSLVWNTGELFF.